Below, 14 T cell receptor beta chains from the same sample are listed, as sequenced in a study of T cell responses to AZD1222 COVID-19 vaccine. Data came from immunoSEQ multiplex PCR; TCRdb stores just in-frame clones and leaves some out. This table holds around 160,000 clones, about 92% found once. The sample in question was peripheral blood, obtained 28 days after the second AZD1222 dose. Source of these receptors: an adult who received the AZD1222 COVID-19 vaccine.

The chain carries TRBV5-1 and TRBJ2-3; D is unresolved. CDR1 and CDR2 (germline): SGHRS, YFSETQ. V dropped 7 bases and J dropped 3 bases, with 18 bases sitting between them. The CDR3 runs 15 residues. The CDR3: CASVRRLFGTDTQYF. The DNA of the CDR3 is TGCGCCAGCGTCAGGCGATTATTTGGGACAGATACGCAGTATTTT.

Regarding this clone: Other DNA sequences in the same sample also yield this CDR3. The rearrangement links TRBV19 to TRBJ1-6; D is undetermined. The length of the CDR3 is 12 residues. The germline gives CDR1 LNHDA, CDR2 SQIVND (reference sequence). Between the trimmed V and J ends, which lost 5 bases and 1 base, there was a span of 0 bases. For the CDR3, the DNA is TGTGCCAGTAGTTCCTATAATTCACCCCTCCACTTT. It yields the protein CASSSYNSPLHF.

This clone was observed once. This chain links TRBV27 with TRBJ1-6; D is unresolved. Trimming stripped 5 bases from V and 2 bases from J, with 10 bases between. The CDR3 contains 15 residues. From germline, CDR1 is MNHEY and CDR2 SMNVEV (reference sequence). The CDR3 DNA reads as TGTGCCAGCAGTAGGGTAGGGCCCTATAATTCACCCCTCCACTTT. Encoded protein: CASSRVGPYNSPLHF.

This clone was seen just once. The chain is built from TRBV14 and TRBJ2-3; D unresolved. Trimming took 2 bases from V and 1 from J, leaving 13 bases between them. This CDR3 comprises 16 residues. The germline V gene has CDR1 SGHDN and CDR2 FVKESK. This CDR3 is CASSQSTYGRTDTQYF. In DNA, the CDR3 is TGTGCCAGCAGCCAATCTACCTACGGTCGCACAGATACGCAGTATTTT.

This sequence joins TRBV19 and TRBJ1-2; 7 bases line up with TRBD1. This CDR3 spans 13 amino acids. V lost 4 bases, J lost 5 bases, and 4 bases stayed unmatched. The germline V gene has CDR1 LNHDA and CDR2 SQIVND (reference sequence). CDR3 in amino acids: CASSTGTAYGYTF. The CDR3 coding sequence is TGTGCCAGTAGTACCGGGACAGCGTATGGCTACACCTTC.

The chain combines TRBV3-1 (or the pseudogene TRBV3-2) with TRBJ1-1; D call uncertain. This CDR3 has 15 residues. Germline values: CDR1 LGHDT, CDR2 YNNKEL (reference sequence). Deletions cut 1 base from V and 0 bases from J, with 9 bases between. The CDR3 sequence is CASSQGVVLNTEAFF. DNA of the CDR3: TGTGCCAGCAGCCAAGGGGTAGTCCTGAACACTGAAGCTTTCTTT.

The DNA for the CDR3 is TGTGCCAGCAGTCTCCTAGGACTAGCGGGAGGAGAGACCCAGTACTTC. Translating gives CASSLLGLAGGETQYF. The chain carries TRBV28 and TRBJ2-5; 14 positions match TRBD2. Germline V CDR1 and CDR2: MDHEN, SYDVKM. V dropped 5 bases and J dropped 4; count of bases not matched to a gene: 6. This CDR3 region has 16 residues.

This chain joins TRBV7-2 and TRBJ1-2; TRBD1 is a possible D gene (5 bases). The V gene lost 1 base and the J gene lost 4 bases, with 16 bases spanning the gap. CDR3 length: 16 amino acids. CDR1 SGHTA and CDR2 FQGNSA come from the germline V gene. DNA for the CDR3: TGTGCCAGCAGCTTAGAGGGAGGGGCGCCTGGCTATGGCTACACCTTC. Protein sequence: CASSLEGGAPGYGYTF.

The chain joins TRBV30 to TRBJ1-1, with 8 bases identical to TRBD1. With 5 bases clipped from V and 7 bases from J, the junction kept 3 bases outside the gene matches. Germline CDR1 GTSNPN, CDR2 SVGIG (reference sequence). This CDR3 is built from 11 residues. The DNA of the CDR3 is TGTGCCTGGGATGGACAGGGTGAAGCTTTCTTT. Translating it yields CAWDGQGEAFF.

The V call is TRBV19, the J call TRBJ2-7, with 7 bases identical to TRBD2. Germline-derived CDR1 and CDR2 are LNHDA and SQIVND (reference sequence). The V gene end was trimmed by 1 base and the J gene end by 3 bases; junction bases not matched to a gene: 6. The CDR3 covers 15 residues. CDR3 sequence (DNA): TGTGCCAGTAGTATAGGGGGGGGAACAAACTACGAGCAGTACTTC. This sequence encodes CASSIGGGTNYEQYF.

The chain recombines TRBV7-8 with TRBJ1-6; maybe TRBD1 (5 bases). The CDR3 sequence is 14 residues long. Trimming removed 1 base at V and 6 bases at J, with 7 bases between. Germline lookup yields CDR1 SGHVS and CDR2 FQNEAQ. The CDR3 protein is CASSLERGNSPLHF. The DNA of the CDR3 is TGTGCCAGCAGCTTAGAAAGGGGTAATTCACCCCTCCACTTT.

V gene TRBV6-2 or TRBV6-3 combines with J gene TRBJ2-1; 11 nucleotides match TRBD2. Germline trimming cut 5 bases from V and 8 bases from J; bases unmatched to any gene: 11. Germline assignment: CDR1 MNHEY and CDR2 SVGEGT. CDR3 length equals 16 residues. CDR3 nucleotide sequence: TGTGCCAGCAGTGATAGCGGGAGGGCCCGGAACTATGAGCAGTTCTTC. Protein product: CASSDSGRARNYEQFF.

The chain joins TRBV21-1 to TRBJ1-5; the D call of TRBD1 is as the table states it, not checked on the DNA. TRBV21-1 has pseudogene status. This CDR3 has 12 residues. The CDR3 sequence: CAGRQPDQPQHF. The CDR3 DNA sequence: TGTGCCGGCAGACAGCCGGATCAGCCCCAGCATTTT.

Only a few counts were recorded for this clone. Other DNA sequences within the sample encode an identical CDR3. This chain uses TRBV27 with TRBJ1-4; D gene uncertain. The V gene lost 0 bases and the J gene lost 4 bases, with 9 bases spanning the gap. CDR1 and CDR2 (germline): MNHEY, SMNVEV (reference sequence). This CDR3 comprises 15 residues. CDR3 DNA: TGTGCCAGCAGTTTATCCGGAACTTATAATGAAAAACTGTTTTTT. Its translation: CASSLSGTYNEKLFF.